A selection of T cell receptor beta chains follows, all from one sample in a study of cytomegalovirus exposure and HLA in healthy donors. The data were produced by immunoSEQ multiplex PCR, yet TCRdb's version contains in-frame clones alone and is incomplete. The profile shows roughly 100,000 clones, around 75% of them singletons. The sample taken for sequencing was PBMCs. These receptors came from a man aged 25-45 years in good health and CMV-seropositive. CDR3s include the opening cysteine and the closing phenylalanine or tryptophan. A D gene is named only where the DNA matches it firmly. Clone size is stated in some rows and not others, as once, few, many or a class when expanded.

clone_size	v_call	d_call	j_call	cdr3_nt	cdr3_aa
.	TRBV7-2	TRBD2	TRBJ2-1	TGTGCCAGCAGCTACAAGCGGGGGGGGGAGCAGTTCTTC	CASSYKRGGEQFF
.	TRBV19	TRBD1	TRBJ1-1	TGTGCCAGTAACCGGGACAGGGACACTGAAGCTTTCTTT	CASNRDRDTEAFF
.	TRBV4-2	.	TRBJ1-1	TGTGCCAGCAGCCAGAAGGCTCGGGGTAACACTGAAGCTTTCTTT	CASSQKARGNTEAFF
.	TRBV5-4	TRBD1	TRBJ1-2	TGTGCCAGCAGCGTGCAGGGGGTTGTCGGCTATGGCTACACCTTC	CASSVQGVVGYGYTF
.	TRBV5-1	TRBD2	TRBJ2-7	TGCGCCAGCAGCCCTGGACTAGCGGGGGGGCTCTACGAGCAGTACTTC	CASSPGLAGGLYEQYF
many	TRBV2	.	TRBJ2-7	TGTGCCCGCAGGCGGATTGGCCCCTACGAGCAGTACTTC	CARRRIGPYEQYF
few	TRBV30	TRBD1	TRBJ1-1	TGTGCCGGAACTACGGACAGGGGGCCAAGGGCAGCTTTCTTT	CAGTTDRGPRAAFF
.	TRBV7-3	.	TRBJ2-7	TGTGCCAGCAGCTTAACTGGAGGCGAGCAGTACTTC	CASSLTGGEQYF
few	TRBV27	TRBD1	TRBJ2-1	TGTGCCAGCAGGACAGGGCCGGGTCCCTACAATGAGCAGTTCTTC	CASRTGPGPYNEQFF
large	TRBV5-5	TRBD1	TRBJ1-4	TGTGCCAGCAGCTTGGGGACAGGAAATGAAAAACTGTTTTTT	CASSLGTGNEKLFF
.	TRBV27	.	TRBJ2-1	TGTGCCAGCAGTTCCGCGGCATTCGACAGCCACAATGAGCAGTTCTTC	CASSSAAFDSHNEQFF
.	TRBV2	.	TRBJ1-3	TGTGCCAGCAGTCGGGACTCTGGAAACACCATATATTTT	CASSRDSGNTIYF
.	TRBV6-5	TRBD2	TRBJ2-1	TGTGCCAGCAGTTCATCATTAGCGGGGCAGCAGTTCTTC	CASSSSLAGQQFF
once	TRBV5-5	TRBD2	TRBJ2-7	TGTGCCAGCAAAAACCTGGGGGGGGGAAGTCTCTACGAGCAGTACTTC	CASKNLGGGSLYEQYF
.	TRBV6-5	TRBD1	TRBJ1-1	TGTGCCAGCGGAAGACAGGGGCCGAACACTGAAGCTTTCTTT	CASGRQGPNTEAFF
.	TRBV29-1	.	TRBJ1-2	TGCAGCGTTGGCAGGTCAGGAGGTGGAGGCTACACCTTC	CSVGRSGGGGYTF
.	TRBV7-3	.	TRBJ2-2	TGTGCCAGCAGTCCGGGACTCTGGATGGACACCGGGGAGCTGTTTTTT	CASSPGLWMDTGELFF
.	TRBV2	TRBD1	TRBJ1-1	TGTGCCAGCAGGGACAGGGACACTGAAGCTTTCTTT	CASRDRDTEAFF
.	TRBV4-2	.	TRBJ1-4	TGTGCCAGCAGCCAAGTCTACAGCCCTAATGAAAAACTGTTTTTT	CASSQVYSPNEKLFF
once	TRBV7-9	.	TRBJ1-5	TGTGCCAGCAGCTTAGGGGAGTATCAGCCCCAGCATTTT	CASSLGEYQPQHF
once	TRBV5-1	TRBD1	TRBJ1-1	TGCGCCAGCAGCTTTGAGGGGGCCCCTGAAGCTTTCTTT	CASSFEGAPEAFF
few	TRBV11-2	TRBD1	TRBJ2-7	TGTGCCAGCAGATTCCGGGACAGGGGTTCCTACGAGCAGTACTTC	CASRFRDRGSYEQYF
.	TRBV29-1	.	TRBJ1-6	TGCAGCGTTGAAGGGAGGCAGCTTAATTCACCCCTCCACTTT	CSVEGRQLNSPLHF
.	TRBV30	TRBD1	TRBJ2-7	TGTGCCTGGAGTGGGAACAGGGGCACACGGGAGCAGTACTTC	CAWSGNRGTREQYF
once	TRBV29-1	.	TRBJ2-7	TGCAGCGTTGCCAGGGATTACGAGCAGTACTTC	CSVARDYEQYF
few	TRBV5-4	.	TRBJ2-7	TGTGCCAGCAGGAGGGAAACGGGGGTCGGCGAGCAGTACTTC	CASRRETGVGEQYF
.	TRBV4-3	.	TRBJ1-2	TGCGCCAGCAGCCAAGAGTCCGGGTATGGCTACACCTTC	CASSQESGYGYTF
.	TRBV7-9	TRBD1	TRBJ1-1	TGTGCCAGCAGCTCCCTCCCCGGGACAGGGAGCACTGAAGCTTTCTTT	CASSSLPGTGSTEAFF
.	TRBV6-1	.	TRBJ1-3	TGTGCCAGCAGCCTGTCCGGGAACACCATATATTTT	CASSLSGNTIYF
.	TRBV6-1	TRBD1	TRBJ1-6	TGTGCCAGCAGTGAATTAGGACAGGGGGTAAATTCACCCCTCCACTTT	CASSELGQGVNSPLHF
.	TRBV7-2	.	TRBJ2-3	TGTGCCAGCAGCTTAGTAGGAGTTGCAGATACGCAGTATTTT	CASSLVGVADTQYF
few	TRBV5-1	TRBD1	TRBJ1-3	TGCGCCAGCAGCTTGGCCGGGACAGGGGGCTCTGGAAACACCATATATTTT	CASSLAGTGGSGNTIYF
.	TRBV7-7	.	TRBJ2-1	TGTGCTAGCAGCCCGGACTGGGGAGATGAGCAGTTCTTC	CASSPDWGDEQFF
.	TRBV7-2	.	TRBJ2-5	TGTGCCAGCAGCTCCAACGGGGGAGAAGAGACCCAGTACTTC	CASSSNGGEETQYF
.	TRBV5-4	.	TRBJ2-6	TGTGCCAGCAACTTGGGTCCTCCCCGGGGAACTGGGGCCAACGTCCTGACTTTC	CASNLGPPRGTGANVLTF
.	TRBV6-1	.	TRBJ1-2	TGTGCCAGCAGTGAACAGGGTAATGACTATGGCTACACCTTC	CASSEQGNDYGYTF
once	TRBV27	.	TRBJ2-1	TGTGCCAGCAGTTTAATCTCCTCCTACAATGAGCAGTTCTTC	CASSLISSYNEQFF
.	TRBV25-1	.	TRBJ2-2	TGTGCCAGCAGTGAATTGAACAGCCGATCGAACACCGGGGAGCTGTTTTTT	CASSELNSRSNTGELFF
once	TRBV10-3	TRBD2	TRBJ2-7	TGTGCCATCAACGGCGGGAGCTCCTACGAGCAGTACTTC	CAINGGSSYEQYF
.	TRBV19	.	TRBJ1-6	TGTGCCAGTAGTATCCCTACAGTCGGGGTACGGGTTTCACCCCTCCACTTT	CASSIPTVGVRVSPLHF
.	TRBV6-5	.	TRBJ1-3	TGTGCCAGCAGCCCCGACTTATACTCTGGAAACACCATATATTTT	CASSPDLYSGNTIYF